This is a list of T cell receptor beta chains from one sample in a study of cytomegalovirus exposure and HLA in healthy donors. Here immunoSEQ multiplex PCR was the method, and the copy in TCRdb shows in-frame clones only, minus some. Of more than 150,000 clones listed, around 80% are singletons. Input material: PBMCs. All receptors derive from a man younger than 35 in good health and CMV-seronegative. Each CDR3 is given with its conserved first and last residue. Fields, in order: CDR3 protein, CDR3 DNA, J gene, V gene, D gene, clone size. A D gene is named only where the DNA matches it firmly. Clone size is stated in some rows and not others, as once, few, many or a class when expanded.

CASSWSWARENTIYF,TGTGCCAGCAGTTGGTCGTGGGCGAGGGAAAACACCATATATTTT,TRBJ1-3,TRBV6-5,.,.
CASSGGRGLGSPLYF,TGCGCCAGCAGTGGGGGCAGGGGGCTCGGCTCACCCCTCTACTTT,TRBJ1-6,TRBV10-1,TRBD1,.
CASSLPGTGSTDTQYF,TGCGCCAGCAGCTTGCCCGGGACAGGCTCCACAGATACGCAGTATTTT,TRBJ2-3,TRBV5-1,TRBD1,.
CASSYGDYTYNEQFF,TGTGCCAGCAGTTATGGGGACTACACCTACAATGAGCAGTTCTTC,TRBJ2-1,TRBV6-5,TRBD2,.
CASSAGRGKNIQYF,TGTGCCAGCAGTGCCGGTCGGGGCAAAAACATTCAGTACTTC,TRBJ2-4,TRBV2,.,.
CATRGLVEAGIETQYF,TGTGCCACCCGGGGACTAGTGGAGGCGGGGATAGAGACCCAGTACTTC,TRBJ2-5,TRBV2,TRBD2,.
CASSEEYSYEQYF,TGTGCCAGCAGTGAAGAGTACTCCTACGAGCAGTACTTC,TRBJ2-7,TRBV25-1,.,.
CASSFFSGGEKLFF,TGTGCCAGCAGTTTTTTCAGTGGGGGCGAAAAACTGTTTTTT,TRBJ1-4,TRBV28,.,.
CASPSLAGGHGELFF,TGTGCCAGCCCTTCCCTAGCGGGGGGCCACGGGGAGCTGTTTTTT,TRBJ2-2,TRBV6-5,TRBD2,.
CASSLDVRRGSNQPQHF,TGTGCCAGCAGCTTAGATGTCAGGAGGGGTAGCAATCAGCCCCAGCATTTT,TRBJ1-5,TRBV7-6,.,few
CASSLGQGVDSPLHF,TGCGCCAGCAGCTTGGGACAGGGGGTAGATTCACCCCTCCACTTT,TRBJ1-6,TRBV5-1,TRBD1,.
CASSLGDRHNSPLHF,TGTGCCAGCAGCTTAGGGGACAGGCATAATTCACCCCTCCACTTT,TRBJ1-6,TRBV11-2,TRBD1,.
CASSLGTRGSGANVLTF,TGTGCCAGCAGCTTAGGGACCAGGGGGTCTGGGGCCAACGTCCTGACTTTC,TRBJ2-6,TRBV7-8,TRBD1,few
CASSKRLGNTIYF,TGTGCCAGCAGCAAACGACTCGGAAACACCATATATTTT,TRBJ1-3,TRBV7-6,.,once
CASPLAGHSNQPQHF,TGTGCCAGCCCTTTGGCCGGACATAGCAATCAGCCCCAGCATTTT,TRBJ1-5,TRBV27,.,.
CAMLRASNGGELFF,TGTGCAATGCTCCGGGCTAGCAATGGCGGGGAGCTGTTTTTT,TRBJ2-2,TRBV5-4,.,once
CASSSQGCGYTF,TGTGCCAGCAGCTCTCAGGGTTGTGGCTACACCTTC,TRBJ1-2,TRBV28,.,.
CASSSVGTVNTEAFF,TGTGCCAGCAGTTCTGTCGGGACAGTGAACACTGAAGCTTTCTTT,TRBJ1-1,TRBV28,TRBD1,few
CSVQGGNEKLFF,TGCAGCGTTCAAGGAGGGAACGAAAAACTGTTTTTT,TRBJ1-4,TRBV29-1,.,.
CASSVGSSGVQETQYF,TGTGCCAGCAGCGTAGGCTCTAGCGGGGTCCAAGAGACCCAGTACTTC,TRBJ2-5,TRBV9,TRBD2,.
CASSQDRRQETQYF,TGTGCCAGTAGCCAGGACAGAAGGCAAGAGACCCAGTACTTC,TRBJ2-5,TRBV19,.,.
CASSAPLGAGYTF,TGTGCCAGCAGTGCCCCACTTGGAGCTGGCTACACCTTC,TRBJ1-2,TRBV2,.,.
CASSEPTRGDQPQHF,TGTGCCAGCAGTGAACCCACCCGGGGGGATCAGCCCCAGCATTTT,TRBJ1-5,TRBV6-1,.,.
CASSRAGRTDTQYF,TGTGCCAGCAGCCGCGCGGGGAGAACAGATACGCAGTATTTT,TRBJ2-3,TRBV7-3,.,.
CASLRLGGGPDTQYF,TGTGCCAGCTTAAGACTAGGGGGCGGCCCAGATACGCAGTATTTT,TRBJ2-3,TRBV6-1,.,few
CAWSQGSGNTIYF,TGTGCCTGGAGCCAGGGCTCTGGAAACACCATATATTTT,TRBJ1-3,TRBV30,.,.
CASSRRRGGETQYF,TGTGCCAGCTCCCGCCGTCGAGGGGGAGAGACCCAGTACTTC,TRBJ2-5,TRBV18,.,.
CASSPRGGGEQYF,TGCGCCAGCAGCCCGAGAGGGGGGGGCGAGCAGTACTTC,TRBJ2-7,TRBV5-1,.,.
CASTLGAGGSYEQYF,TGTGCCAGCACTCTCGGGGCGGGGGGCTCCTACGAGCAGTACTTC,TRBJ2-7,TRBV6-5,TRBD2,.
CASSLRGANYGYTF,TGCGCCAGCAGCTTGCGGGGGGCTAACTATGGCTACACCTTC,TRBJ1-2,TRBV5-1,.,once
CASSSSGGAGDTQYF,TGTGCCAGCAGCTCTAGCGGGGGAGCAGGAGATACGCAGTATTTT,TRBJ2-3,TRBV5-4,TRBD2,.
CASSLIGQTYGYTF,TGTGCCAGCAGCTTAATAGGACAGACCTATGGCTACACCTTC,TRBJ1-2,TRBV7-9,.,.
CASSEGGLGGGNTEAFF,TGTGCCAGCAGTGAAGGTGGGTTAGGCGGTGGGAACACTGAAGCTTTCTTT,TRBJ1-1,TRBV6-1,.,.
CASSPRDRGGYTF,TGTGCCAGCAGCCCCCGGGACAGGGGAGGCTACACCTTC,TRBJ1-2,TRBV7-8,TRBD1,few
CASSADRGLNTEAFF,TGTGCCAGCAGCGCCGACAGGGGACTGAACACTGAAGCTTTCTTT,TRBJ1-1,TRBV7-9,TRBD1,.
CASSEALTSGKNEQFF,TGTGCCAGCAGTGAAGCGCTTACTAGCGGGAAGAATGAGCAGTTCTTC,TRBJ2-1,TRBV2,TRBD2,.
CASSQAGRPGANVLTF,TGTGCCAGCAGCCAAGCAGGTCGTCCTGGGGCCAACGTCCTGACTTTC,TRBJ2-6,TRBV14,.,few
CAISLEGGPYEQYF,TGTGCCATCTCCCTCGAGGGCGGCCCCTACGAGCAGTACTTC,TRBJ2-7,TRBV6-6,.,.
CASSSGQGANIQYF,TGCGCCAGCAGCTCGGGACAGGGGGCGAACATTCAGTACTTC,TRBJ2-4,TRBV5-1,TRBD1,.
CASSSTGLAGGEKLFF,TGCGCCAGCAGCTCTACGGGCCTCGCAGGGGGTGAAAAACTGTTTTTT,TRBJ1-4,TRBV5-1,TRBD1,.
CASSLWTGDHTGELFF,TGTGCCAGCAGTTTGTGGACAGGGGACCACACCGGGGAGCTGTTTTTT,TRBJ2-2,TRBV28,TRBD1,.
CASSWGLEDEKLFF,TGTGCCAGCAGCTGGGGACTAGAGGATGAAAAACTGTTTTTT,TRBJ1-4,TRBV5-4,.,.
CASSGIRTANYGYTF,TGTGCCAGCAGCGGGATCAGGACAGCTAACTATGGCTACACCTTC,TRBJ1-2,TRBV9,.,.
CASREPRVGRSDGYTF,TGTGCCAGTAGAGAACCTCGAGTGGGGAGAAGCGATGGCTACACCTTC,TRBJ1-2,TRBV19,.,.
CASSRDRGYQPQHF,TGTGCCAGCAGCCGGGACAGGGGTTATCAGCCCCAGCATTTT,TRBJ1-5,TRBV7-8,TRBD1,.
CASSTPGSAGAGEQFF,TGTGCCAGCAGCACGCCGGGGAGTGCGGGTGCGGGTGAGCAGTTCTTC,TRBJ2-1,TRBV7-9,.,.
CASSSGQGAVTETQYF,TGTGCCAGCAGTTCCGGACAGGGGGCTGTTACGGAGACCCAGTACTTC,TRBJ2-5,TRBV7-9,TRBD1,few
CASSLPGQGKDTQYF,TGTGCCAGTAGTCTTCCCGGACAGGGAAAAGATACGCAGTATTTT,TRBJ2-3,TRBV19,TRBD1,.
CASGGSSGERQETQYF,TGTGCCAGTGGTGGGTCTAGCGGGGAGAGACAAGAGACCCAATACTTC,TRBJ2-5,TRBV19,TRBD2,once
CASSLADEQFF,TGTGCCAGCAGCTTAGCCGATGAGCAGTTCTTC,TRBJ2-1,TRBV7-9,.,.
CASSFRVYEQYF,TGTGCCAGCAGTTTCCGGGTCTACGAGCAGTACTTC,TRBJ2-7,TRBV28,.,.
CASTPTSGGPSYNEQFF,TGCGCCAGCACCCCGACTAGCGGGGGACCCTCCTACAATGAGCAGTTCTTC,TRBJ2-1,TRBV10-1,TRBD2,.